Listed below are T cell receptor beta chains from one sample, sequenced in a study of blood T cell repertoires in COVID-19. TCRdb's copy holds only in-frame clones and misses some; the assay was immunoSEQ multiplex PCR. The profile shows 130,000 or so clones, about 87% of them singletons. The sample taken for sequencing was peripheral blood. These receptors were obtained from a human donor with COVID-19, enrolled during active disease. The donor label of this sample is uncertain. CDR3s leave out the opening cysteine and the closing phenylalanine or tryptophan.

j_gene,v_gene,CDR3aa
TRBJ1-3,TRBV7-9,ASSLGAEGNTIY
TRBJ1-1,TRBV30,AWTTGLNTEAF
TRBJ2-1,TRBV2,ASSRLAQGSNGQF
TRBJ2-7,TRBV2,ASSLAGGPYEQY
TRBJ1-1,TRBV5-1,ASSLDLNTEAF
TRBJ2-3,TRBV2,ASQRQGSTDTQY
TRBJ2-5,TRBV3-1/TRBV3-2,ASSQDVRSQETQY
TRBJ1-1,TRBV5-1,ASSWGAGQGATEAF
TRBJ1-2,TRBV6-1,ASSEYLRNHGYT
TRBJ2-1,TRBV27,ASTPLGQGAYEQF
TRBJ1-1,TRBV6-5,ASSYDISQVNTEAF
TRBJ2-5,TRBV29-1,SVAQSETQY
TRBJ1-2,TRBV25-1,ASSDTTGHTNYGYT
TRBJ1-6,TRBV7-9,ASSLGPGSNSPLH
TRBJ1-2,TRBV29-1,SVERGNGYT
TRBJ1-3,TRBV6-6,ASRETGDGNTIY
TRBJ2-2,TRBV6-2/TRBV6-3,ASSYGRNTGELF
TRBJ1-2,TRBV5-1,ASSVGTDYGYT
TRBJ1-6,TRBV10-2,ASSESLQGNSPLH
TRBJ1-1,TRBV18,ASSPGGGPNTEAF
TRBJ2-1,TRBV11-2,ASSPPGIAGGRNEQF
TRBJ2-3,TRBV12-3/TRBV12-4,ASGYNADTQY
TRBJ2-1,TRBV18,ASSPPRGAGLENEQF
TRBJ2-1,TRBV5-1,ASSWVVGTGTYNEQF
TRBJ1-5,TRBV15,ATSRDFGARGTQPQH
TRBJ1-2,TRBV7-9,ASSLAQSRDYT
TRBJ2-1,TRBV7-6,ASSLGGLAGVNEQF
TRBJ2-7,TRBV5-6,ASSLGTQEYEQY
TRBJ2-7,TRBV7-9,ASSLPPGTGNYEQY